This T cell receptor beta chain stems from a study of blood T cell repertoires in COVID-19. Profiled with immunoSEQ multiplex PCR; TCRdb holds only in-frame clones, not every one. The data hold more than 80,000 clones, with roughly 80% observed a single time. J was trimmed by 0 bases and V by 1 base; bases with no gene match: 5. Germline V gene lookup returns CDR1 LGHDT and CDR2 YNNKEL (reference sequence). The CDR3 contains 17 residues. This clone was seen once. The source of this sequence is a woman in her sixties or seventies with acute or convalescent COVID-19. The material sequenced was peripheral blood. The chain couples TRBV3-1 (or the pseudogene TRBV3-2) to TRBJ1-3; TRBD1 matches 8 bases. The CDR3 sequence: CASSQVRQGSSGNTIYF. Here the CDR3 DNA reads TGTGCCAGCAGCCAAGTTCGACAGGGGAGCTCTGGAAACACCATATATTTT.